This record covers a single T cell receptor beta chain. As yet, its antigen is unknown. In germline, CDR1 is SNHLY, CDR2 FYNNEI. V was pared by 8 bases and J by 0 bases, with 14 bases between. The CDR3 has 15 amino acids. The sample belongs to a study of CD8+ T cells in alopecia areata. As for treatment: oral pan-JAK inhibitor, 5-10 mg twice daily. Once RNA had been extracted, it was reverse transcribed into cDNA to act as the sequencing template. Only in-frame clones appear in the TCRdb table, and some are missing; sequencing was by immunoSEQ multiplex PCR. The sample shows about 220,000 clones, around 57% of them seen only once. General study results and limits: Unlike in mice, where it was clearer, TCR sharing across patients was less clear, possibly HLA-related. Any link of baseline CD8+ expansion to response, resting on one nonresponder, remains uncertain.

The sequence was collected from a human donor with alopecia areata. The sequencing used CD4+ T cells sorted from blood, collected at week 4, from a patient treated with tofacitinib. V usage is TRBV2 and J usage is TRBJ2-1; no reliable D call. The CDR3, as DNA: TGTGCCAGCTCTCCCGCGGCGGTCTCCTACAATGAGCAGTTCTTC. This sequence encodes CASSPAAVSYNEQFF.